A single sample is the source of the 16 T cell receptor beta chains below, sequenced in a study of regulatory T cells in long-lasting Graves disease. Sample time point: persistent/refractory GD, antithyroid drugs over 5 years with positive TRAb. Construction of the TCR library relied on RNA isolated from PBMCs. iRepertoire HTBI primers and Arm-PCR of CDR3 regions built TCR beta libraries. Each CDR3 protein is one row after TCRdb ran MiXCR on the multiplex PCR reads. The sample comprises around 500,000 distinct CDR3 sequences, around 20% of which are singletons, and about 8.3% rests with the top ten. The input for sequencing was peripheral blood mononuclear cells (PBMCs), taken when the disease was refractory, from a patient treated with antithyroid drugs. The receptors stem from a female donor with Graves disease.

V is TRBV5-6 and J is TRBJ2-7, with 9 bases that match TRBD1. CDR3 length: 15 residues. CDR1 is SGHDT, CDR2 YYEEEE, per germline. With V trimmed by 2 bases and J by 0 bases, 3 bases remained unmatched. CDR3 nucleotides: TGTGCCAGCAGCTTACAGGGGGCGGCCTCCTACGAGCAGTACTTC. Translation gives CASSLQGAASYEQYF.

The rearrangement uses TRBV19 and TRBJ1-2; D may be TRBD1 (6 bases). Germline CDR1 LNHDA, CDR2 SQIVND (reference sequence). This CDR3 is built from 14 residues. V was trimmed by 5 bases and J by 1 base, leaving 11 bases between them. The CDR3 loop is CASSSADSNYGYTF. The DNA for the CDR3 is TGTGCCAGTAGTTCCGCGGACAGTAACTATGGCTACACCTTC.

This clonotype has a count of ten or more. The J gene is TRBJ2-5, the V gene TRBV6-9; no clear D. Germline V gene sequence: CDR1 MNHGY, CDR2 SVAAGI. V lost 3 bases to trimming and J lost 5 bases, with 10 bases between them. The CDR3 is 13 amino acids. CDR3 loop: CASSYTNWETQYF. DNA for the CDR3: TGTGCCAGCAGTTACACAAATTGGGAGACCCAGTACTTC.

The chain couples TRBV28 to TRBJ2-1; 11 nucleotides line up with TRBD2. Trimming at V came to 1 base and at J to 3 bases, leaving 2 bases not matched to a gene. The length of the CDR3 is 16 residues. CDR1 is MDHEN and CDR2 is SYDVKM in the germline V gene. DNA for the CDR3: TGTGCCAGCAGTTTATTTGGGACTAGCGGCTACAATGAGCAGTTCTTC. Translated: CASSLFGTSGYNEQFF. The full variable domain, rest sourced from reference TRBV28 and TRBJ2-1, is DVKVTQSSRYLVKRTGEKVFLECVQDMDHENMFWYRQDPGLGLRLIYFSYDVKMKEKGDIPEGYSVSREKKERFSLILESASTNQTSMYLCASSLFGTSGYNEQFFGPGTRLTVL.

The rearrangement joins TRBV7-8 to TRBJ1-5; D gene ambiguous. The CDR3 loop spans 15 amino acids. Germline CDR1 and CDR2: SGHVS and FQNEAQ. V lost 1 base and J lost 6, with 13 bases in between. CDR3 in DNA: TGTGCCAGCAGCTTAGGCCGTTTTGGAGGTCAGCCCCAGCATTTT. Its translation: CASSLGRFGGQPQHF.

Only a few counts were recorded for this clonotype. The chain has TRBV7-3 and TRBJ2-2, with TRBD2 as a possible D gene (5 bases). In germline, CDR1 is SGHTA, CDR2 FQGTGA. Trimming cost V 3 bases and J 2 bases, with 10 bases left between them. The CDR3 is 15 amino acids. CDR3 nucleotide sequence: TGTGCCAGCAGCTTCACGCGGGCCAACACCGGGGAGCTGTTTTTT. Protein product: CASSFTRANTGELFF.

The CDR3 loop is CASSQARGRNTGELFF. The CDR3 coding sequence is TGTGCCAGCAGCCAGGCCAGGGGGCGGAACACCGGGGAGCTGTTTTTT. This chain links TRBV14 with TRBJ2-2; 8 nucleotides line up with TRBD1. With 3 bases clipped from V and 1 base from J, the junction kept 4 bases outside the gene matches. The CDR3 consists of 16 residues. The V gene's germline CDR1 is SGHDN and CDR2 FVKESK.

This clonotype was observed a handful of times. The CDR3 nucleotides read TGCGCCAGCACCCCGGGACAGGGTTGGACCGGGGAGCTGTTTTTT. Protein: CASTPGQGWTGELFF. The chain is built from TRBV10-2 and TRBJ2-2, with 9 bases identical to TRBD1. Germline V lookup: CDR1 WSHSY, CDR2 SAAADI. The V and J ends lost 7 bases and 5 bases, in that order; junction bases with no gene match: 8. The CDR3 contains 15 residues.

The chain links TRBV12-3 or TRBV12-4 to TRBJ2-1, with D maybe TRBD2 (5 bases). The length of the CDR3 is 15 residues. The V end lost 5 bases, the J end lost 0 bases, and 11 bases lay between the germline ends. The CDR3 region is CASSETGSSYNEQFF. In DNA form, the CDR3 reads TGTGCCAGCAGTGAGACTGGGAGCTCCTACAATGAGCAGTTCTTC.

The table lists this clonotype with many counts. The chain has TRBV14 and TRBJ2-2, with D perhaps TRBD2 (5 bases). The CDR3 loop spans 16 amino acids. V shed 4 bases and J shed 2 bases, with 14 bases lying between them. In germline, CDR1 is SGHDN, CDR2 FVKESK. CDR3 coding DNA: TGTGCCAGCAGCCGCCTTGGAGGAACCAACACCGGGGAGCTGTTTTTT. The encoded protein is CASSRLGGTNTGELFF.

This clonotype was seen many times. J is TRBJ2-2 and V is TRBV3-1, with TRBD2 as a possible D gene (5 bases). In germline, CDR1 is LGHDT, CDR2 YNNKEL (reference sequence). The CDR3 contains 14 residues. With 6 bases removed from V and 0 bases from J, the gap between germline ends came to 8 bases. The CDR3 is CASSQLANTGELFF. The CDR3 region has the DNA TGTGCCAGCAGTCAACTAGCGAACACCGGGGAGCTGTTTTTT.

This clonotype was seen many times. V gene TRBV7-2 combines with J gene TRBJ1-2; TRBD1 might be the D (6 bases). Per the germline V gene, CDR1 is SGHTA and CDR2 is FQGNSA. The CDR3 consists of 13 residues. The V end was cut by 3 bases, the J end by 8 bases, with 13 bases between. Here the CDR3 DNA reads TGTGCCAGCAGCTTTCCAGGGGAAGGCGGCTACACCTTC. Translating it yields CASSFPGEGGYTF.

This clonotype was seen repeatedly, ten times or more. CDR3 bases: TGTGCCAGCAGTTCCTTACAGGGGGCAAATGAAAAACTGTTTTTT. Encoded protein: CASSSLQGANEKLFF. This chain connects TRBV28 to TRBJ1-4; 9 nucleotides line up with TRBD1. V lost 4 bases to trimming and J lost 5 bases; unmatched junction nucleotides: 5. The CDR3 contains 15 residues. In germline, CDR1 is MDHEN, CDR2 SYDVKM.

This clonotype was counted only a few times. The V gene is TRBV5-1, the J gene TRBJ2-3; 14 nucleotides match TRBD2. The CDR3 spans 17 residues. After removal of 4 bases from V and 4 bases from J, the junction contained 8 bases not matched to a gene. The germline gives CDR1 SGHRS, CDR2 YFSETQ. The CDR3 loop reads CASSPAGLAGVADTQYF. The CDR3 DNA sequence: TGCGCCAGCAGCCCCGCGGGACTAGCGGGAGTGGCAGATACGCAGTATTTT.

This clonotype occurred many times. This chain links TRBV7-9 with TRBJ1-1; D is unclear. V dropped 2 bases and J dropped 0 bases, with 4 bases sitting between them. The germline V gene encodes CDR1 SEHNR and CDR2 FQNEAQ (reference sequence). The CDR3 has 13 residues. CDR3 residues: CASSLKVNTEAFF. In nucleotides, the CDR3 is TGTGCCAGCAGCTTAAAAGTGAACACTGAAGCTTTCTTT.

This clonotype was counted ten times or more. The rearrangement uses TRBV6-1 and TRBJ2-5; tentative D call: TRBD1 (6 bases). The CDR3 consists of 17 residues. V was trimmed by 6 bases and J by 7 bases, leaving 27 bases between them. CDR1 and CDR2 (germline): MNHNS, SASEGT. The CDR3 sequence is CASSFRIRDISLGTQYF. For the CDR3, the DNA is TGTGCCAGCAGCTTTAGAATAAGGGACATTAGCCTAGGGACCCAGTACTTC.